What follows are 30 T cell receptor beta chains derived from one specimen sequenced in a study of blood T cell repertoires in COVID-19. Clones were sequenced by immunoSEQ multiplex PCR, and TCRdb holds only the in-frame ones, with some missing. The table has roughly 420,000 clones, roughly 90% seen once; the top ten hold around 0.95%. Input material: PBMCs or T cells enriched from blood (not recorded which). Receptors were obtained from a woman in her twenties or thirties with acute COVID-19.

V and J are TRBV18 and TRBJ2-3; 8 bases are shared with TRBD2. The CDR3 has 15 amino acids. V was pared by 6 bases and J by 8 bases, with 13 bases of the junction left unmatched. Germline CDR1 and CDR2: KGHSH and LQKENI. In nucleotides, the CDR3 is TGTGCCAGCTCGCCCGGGACGCCCCGGGAGGGTACGCAGTATTTT. Translating gives CASSPGTPREGTQYF.

The rearrangement uses TRBV4-1 and TRBJ2-1; TRBD1 might be the D (5 bases). Germline loops: CDR1 MGHRA, CDR2 YSYEKL. The CDR3 is made up of 14 amino acids. The V end lost 4 bases, the J end lost 4 bases, and 11 bases lay between the germline ends. This CDR3 reads CASSPQDSYNEQFF. The CDR3 coding sequence is TGCGCCAGCAGCCCCCAAGACAGTTACAATGAGCAGTTCTTC.

V usage is TRBV6-5 and J usage is TRBJ1-1; 11 nucleotides match TRBD1. The CDR3 has 16 residues. J gave up 5 bases and V 0 bases, and 5 bases lay outside the gene matches. Germline V gene lookup returns CDR1 MNHEY and CDR2 SVGAGI. CDR3 coding DNA: TGTGCCAGCAGTTACTCGAGGGACAGGGGGATAACTGAAGCTTTCTTT. This gives the protein CASSYSRDRGITEAFF.

DNA of the CDR3: TGTGCCGGGAGCGGGGGGGCTTCGAACACCGGGGAGCTGTTTTTT. Translating it yields CAGSGGASNTGELFF. The rearrangement joins TRBV2 to TRBJ2-2, with 10 bases matching TRBD2. Per germline, CDR1 SNHLY and CDR2 FYNNEI. J lost 0 bases, V lost 11 bases, and 6 bases had no gene match. This CDR3 has 15 residues.

V usage is TRBV2 and J usage is TRBJ1-1, with 7 bases aligning to TRBD1. The CDR3 is made up of 14 amino acids. Germline values: CDR1 SNHLY, CDR2 FYNNEI. The J segment lost 6 bases and the V segment lost 6 bases, leaving 10 bases of the junction unmatched. This CDR3 is CASRGYDRAAEAFF. For the CDR3, the DNA is TGTGCCAGCAGGGGTTACGACAGGGCGGCTGAAGCTTTCTTT.

This clone was detected once. The CDR3 sequence is CASSLNRASGELFF. The CDR3 bases are TGCGCCAGCAGCTTGAACCGAGCGTCCGGGGAGCTGTTTTTT. This sequence joins TRBV5-1 and TRBJ2-2; the D is unclear. Germline loops: CDR1 SGHRS, CDR2 YFSETQ. V was pared by 1 base and J by 6 bases, with 10 bases between. This CDR3 is 14 amino acids long.

The rearrangement links TRBV18 to TRBJ1-1; D not resolved. This CDR3 region has 14 residues. The germline V and J ends were trimmed by 5 bases and 2 bases, with 12 bases remaining between them. The V gene's germline CDR1 is KGHSH and CDR2 LQKENI. CDR3 coding DNA: TGTGCCAGCTCAGCGGGTGCTGGAAACACTGAAGCTTTCTTT. It specifies CASSAGAGNTEAFF.

The chain combines TRBV24-1 with TRBJ2-7, with 7 bases identical to TRBD2. The J segment lost 6 bases and the V segment lost 7 bases, leaving 5 bases of the junction unmatched. This CDR3 is 12 amino acids long. Germline V gene data show CDR1 as KGHDR and CDR2 as SFDVKD. The CDR3 DNA follows: TGTGCCACCAGCTGGGGGGGTAGCGAGCAGTACTTC. Amino acids: CATSWGGSEQYF.

The chain combines TRBV7-2 with TRBJ2-1; TRBD2 agrees at 8 bases. Germline V gene lookup returns CDR1 SGHTA and CDR2 FQGNSA. Unmatched junction bases numbered 4, after V lost 0 bases and J lost 3 bases. This CDR3 is built from 16 residues. As DNA, the CDR3 is TGTGCCAGCAGCTTAGCTGGGCGGGGGGTCTACAATGAGCAGTTCTTC. Amino acids: CASSLAGRGVYNEQFF.

The CDR3 here is CASSLAGLGGQPQHF. The CDR3 DNA reads TGTGCCAGCAGCCTCGCAGGGCTCGGGGGTCAGCCCCAGCATTTT. The gene calls are TRBV3-1 (or the pseudogene TRBV3-2) and TRBJ1-5, with D perhaps matching TRBD1 (5 bases). Germline lookup yields CDR1 LGHDT and CDR2 YNNKEL (reference sequence). The germline V and J ends were trimmed by 4 bases and 6 bases, with 16 bases remaining between them. CDR3 length: 15 amino acids.

This rearrangement joins TRBV14 to TRBJ2-1, with 8 bases matching TRBD1. This CDR3 has 16 residues. The germline V gene has CDR1 SGHDN and CDR2 FVKESK. J lost 10 bases, V lost 1 base, and 12 bases had no gene match. The CDR3 coding sequence is TGTGCCAGCAGCCAAGCTCCCGGACAGGGCCGACGGGAGCAGTTCTTC. Protein sequence: CASSQAPGQGRREQFF.

This rearrangement joins TRBV24-1 to TRBJ1-5, with a possible D match to TRBD1 (5 bases). This CDR3 is 16 amino acids long. The V gene's germline CDR1 is KGHDR and CDR2 SFDVKD. V was shortened by 6 bases and J by 2 bases, with 16 bases between the two germline ends. The CDR3 sequence is CATSPNSQGGNQPQHF. DNA of the CDR3: TGTGCCACCAGTCCGAACAGTCAAGGGGGCAATCAGCCCCAGCATTTT.

The rearrangement uses TRBV20-1 and TRBJ1-2, with TRBD1 matching over 10 bases. The CDR3 sequence is 15 residues long. V shed 3 bases and J 8 bases; nucleotides not matched to a gene: 12. From germline, CDR1 is DFQATT and CDR2 SNEGSKA (reference sequence). This CDR3 is CSASDDRGRKGGYTF. The CDR3 coding sequence is TGCAGTGCTAGTGATGACAGGGGGCGTAAGGGAGGCTACACCTTC.

The chain recombines TRBV15 with TRBJ2-4; D unresolved. The V and J ends lost 0 bases and 15 bases respectively, with 9 bases between them. CDR3 length equals 11 residues. Per the germline V gene, CDR1 is LNHNV and CDR2 is YYDKDF (reference sequence). As DNA, the CDR3 is TGTGCCACCAGCAGAGATGGCTCTGGGTACTTC. Translation gives CATSRDGSGYF.

The J gene is TRBJ1-4, the V gene TRBV7-9; D gene ambiguous. The CDR3 is made up of 14 amino acids. V shed 8 bases and J shed 5 bases, with 15 bases lying between them. CDR1 SEHNR and CDR2 FQNEAQ come from the germline V gene (reference sequence). The CDR3 sequence is CASGRSSVNEKLFF. DNA of the CDR3: TGTGCCAGCGGTCGGTCCAGCGTCAATGAAAAACTGTTTTTT. Filled out from reference TRBV7-9 and TRBJ1-4, the complete variable domain reads DTGVSQNPRHKITKRGQNVTFRCDPISEHNRLYWYRQTLGQGPEFLTYFQNEAQLEKSRLLSDRFSAERPKGSFSTLEIQRTEQGDSAMYLCASGRSSVNEKLFFGSGTQLSVL.

V is TRBV30 and J is TRBJ1-1; 9 nucleotides line up with TRBD1. CDR3 size: 17 residues. Germline V gene data show CDR1 as GTSNPN and CDR2 as SVGIG (reference sequence). With 0 bases clipped from V and 3 bases from J, the junction kept 11 bases outside the gene matches. CDR3 coding DNA: TGTGCCTGGAGTGTAGATAGGACCGGACAGGGGTACACTGAAGCTTTCTTT. It codes for CAWSVDRTGQGYTEAFF.

CDR3 amino acids: CASSHPRSVGYTF. The CDR3 nucleotides read TGTGCCAGCAGCCACCCCCGGTCCGTCGGCTACACCTTC. The chain couples TRBV2 to TRBJ1-2; D gene ambiguous. V lost 6 bases and J 8 bases, leaving 16 bases between the germline ends. The germline gives CDR1 SNHLY, CDR2 FYNNEI. CDR3 length: 13 amino acids. The full variable domain, completed using reference TRBV2 and TRBJ1-2, is EPEVTQTPSHQVTQMGQEVILRCVPISNHLYFYWYRQILGQKVEFLVSFYNNEISEKSEIFDDQFSVERPDGSNFTLKIRSTKLEDSAMYFCASSHPRSVGYTFGSGTRLTVV.

The chain uses TRBV24-1 and TRBJ1-4, with D possibly TRBD1 on 6 matching bases. The CDR3 runs 15 residues. Germline V gives CDR1 KGHDR, CDR2 SFDVKD. V shed 2 bases and J shed 5 bases, with 11 bases lying between them. CDR3 nucleotides: TGTGCCACCAGTGATTCTACAGGGTACAATGAAAAACTGTTTTTT. Its translation: CATSDSTGYNEKLFF.

The chain joins TRBV7-8 to TRBJ2-7; a possible D gene is TRBD2 (5 bases). Trimming took 1 base from V and 2 from J, leaving 21 bases between them. This CDR3 is 18 amino acids long. Germline CDR1 SGHVS, CDR2 FQNEAQ. The CDR3 reads CASSLGALTGRGTYEQYF. The CDR3 region has the DNA TGTGCCAGCAGCTTAGGCGCCTTGACGGGGAGAGGGACCTACGAGCAGTACTTC.

The V gene is TRBV3-1 (or the pseudogene TRBV3-2), the J gene TRBJ1-3, with D uncertain. Germline CDR1 reads LGHDT; CDR2 reads YNNKEL (reference sequence). Deletions cut 0 bases from V and 0 bases from J, with 9 bases between. CDR3 length: 16 amino acids. CDR3 nucleotide sequence: TGTGCCAGCAGCCAAGATCGGCGGCTCTCTGGAAACACCATATATTTT. This sequence encodes CASSQDRRLSGNTIYF.

J is TRBJ2-2 and V is TRBV7-9; a weak D match, TRBD2 (6 bases). This CDR3 is 16 amino acids long. Germline V lookup: CDR1 SEHNR, CDR2 FQNEAQ (reference sequence). The V and J ends lost 5 bases and 7 bases respectively, with 20 bases between them. The CDR3 DNA sequence: TGTGCCAGCAGCCCATCGGGAGATGGTGGGGTCGGGGAGCTGTTTTTT. Translated: CASSPSGDGGVGELFF.

This clone was seen only once. At the DNA level, this CDR3 is encoded by other sequences in the same sample as well. This chain connects TRBV28 to TRBJ1-1, with a tentative D call TRBD1 (5 bases). This CDR3 has 15 residues. With 6 bases removed from V and 1 base from J, the gap between germline ends came to 15 bases. Germline assignment: CDR1 MDHEN and CDR2 SYDVKM. The CDR3 reads CASRASGAPNTEAFF. The CDR3 DNA reads as TGTGCCAGCAGGGCTTCTGGGGCCCCGAACACTGAAGCTTTCTTT.

With respect to this clone: This same CDR3 is encoded by further DNA sequences in the sample. J is TRBJ1-4 and V is TRBV9; 7 bases line up with TRBD1. Unmatched junction bases numbered 4, after V lost 3 bases and J lost 2 bases. The CDR3 spans 15 residues. Germline CDR1 is SGDLS and CDR2 is YYNGEE. The chain's CDR3 is CASSATGATNEKLFF. In nucleotides, the CDR3 is TGTGCCAGCAGCGCAACAGGGGCGACTAATGAAAAACTGTTTTTT.

The chain employs TRBV7-9 and TRBJ1-2; a possible D gene is TRBD1 (5 bases). Trimming removed 5 bases from V and 3 bases from J, with 19 bases in between. The CDR3 loop spans 16 amino acids. Germline CDR1 is SEHNR and CDR2 is FQNEAQ (reference sequence). CDR3 in amino acids: CASSPPQEQVHYGYTF. DNA of the CDR3: TGTGCCAGCAGCCCCCCGCAAGAACAGGTCCACTATGGCTACACCTTC. The full variable domain, rest sourced from reference TRBV7-9 and TRBJ1-2, is DTGVSQNPRHKITKRGQNVTFRCDPISEHNRLYWYRQTLGQGPEFLTYFQNEAQLEKSRLLSDRFSAERPKGSFSTLEIQRTEQGDSAMYLCASSPPQEQVHYGYTFGSGTRLTVV.

V and J are TRBV12-3 or TRBV12-4 and TRBJ2-3; D is unresolved. The CDR3 contains 13 residues. V dropped 3 bases and J dropped 5 bases, with 9 bases sitting between them. The CDR3: CASSLRVLDTQYF. CDR3 nucleotide sequence: TGTGCCAGCAGTTTGAGAGTGTTAGATACGCAGTATTTT.

The chain employs TRBV27 and TRBJ1-1, with a possible D match to TRBD1 (6 bases). V lost 2 bases and J lost 2, with 9 bases in between. Germline V gene data show CDR1 as MNHEY and CDR2 as SMNVEV (reference sequence). This CDR3 comprises 14 residues. The CDR3 nucleotides read TGTGCCAGCAGTTTAACAGGGACCAACACTGAAGCTTTCTTT. Protein sequence: CASSLTGTNTEAFF.

This clone appeared a single time. The chain is built from TRBV30 and TRBJ1-5; 7 positions match TRBD1. With V trimmed by 2 bases and J by 4 bases, 8 bases remained unmatched. The CDR3 covers 15 residues. Looked up from germline, CDR1 is GTSNPN and CDR2 is SVGIG (reference sequence). As DNA, the CDR3 is TGTGCCTGGAGTCAAAGACAGGGTGGGAATCAGCCCCAGCATTTT. It encodes CAWSQRQGGNQPQHF.

The V gene is TRBV2, the J gene TRBJ2-3; TRBD1 matches 7 bases. J lost 2 bases, V lost 6 bases, and 8 bases had no gene match. The V gene's germline CDR1 is SNHLY and CDR2 FYNNEI. CDR3 length: 15 residues. CDR3 residues: CASSEETGYTDTQYF. In DNA, the CDR3 is TGTGCCAGCAGCGAGGAGACAGGGTACACAGATACGCAGTATTTT.

The sample holds one count of this clone. This sequence joins TRBV12-3 or TRBV12-4 and TRBJ1-2; unclear D gene. V was pared by 5 bases and J by 4 bases, with 11 bases between. The CDR3 loop spans 13 amino acids. The DNA of the CDR3 is TGTGCCAGCAGTCCCGTCGTCGGCTATGGCTACACCTTC. This sequence encodes CASSPVVGYGYTF.

As regards this clone: Its ends do not fully match the called genes, so a read error is possible. The chain combines TRBV11-1 with TRBJ2-3; 7 bases are shared with TRBD1. Germline values: CDR1 SGHAT, CDR2 FQDESV (reference sequence). The CDR3 covers 13 residues. The CDR3: CASSSTGADTQYF. In DNA form, the CDR3 reads TGTGCTAGCAGCTCTACAGGGGCAGATACGCAGTATTTT.